This TCR beta chain was sequenced during a study of cytomegalovirus exposure and HLA in healthy donors. TCRdb's table, derived via immunoSEQ multiplex PCR, lists solely in-frame clones and lacks some. The sample lists some 200,000 clones; just over 90% were seen once. This CDR3 is built from 16 residues. Germline lookup yields CDR1 MNHEY and CDR2 SMNVEV (reference sequence). V lost 8 bases to trimming and J lost 2 bases, with 21 bases between them. Notes on this clone: Its matching antigen is unknown.

Findings and caveats of the study: Cytomegalovirus status was reportedly diagnosed by the classifier with high sensitivity and specificity.

The sequenced sample consisted of PBMCs. V gene TRBV27 combines with J gene TRBJ1-2; D is perhaps TRBD1 (5 bases). The sequence was collected from a woman aged 18-35 years in good health and CMV-seronegative. As DNA, the CDR3 is TGTGCCAGCGCCGTACTAAGACAGCACCGGAACTATGGCTACACCTTC. It encodes CASAVLRQHRNYGYTF.